Included here is one TCR beta chain sequence, with context. Antigen: not known. The libraries of TRB cDNA were constructed through 5' RACE using UMI labels. TCRdb reanalyzed the 5' RACE reads, giving one entry per CDR3 protein sequence and no DNA. The table lists about 150,000 distinct CDR3 sequences, with just under 0.5% in the top ten. The data stem from a study of CXCR3-negative and CXCR3-positive naive CD8 T cells. On the study more broadly: Per-library TRB read counts averaged about 1.5 +/- 0.3 million, adding up to about 135 million in total. Study-wide results and caveats: Fresh PBMCs went into most assays, and CXCR3 expression partly declined after cryopreservation. Diversity proved comparably high across both naive subsets and much lower in memory CD8+ cells. CXCR3-positive naive cells had TRB CDR3s that were more hydrophobic than CXCR3-negative naive cells had.

This CDR3 has 12 amino acids. Germline values: CDR1 MGHRA, CDR2 YSYEKL. The authors gated naive CD8+ T cells as CD45RO-CCR7+CD27+CD95-. This sequence originates from a human donor in good health. Some clones in this sample may be carry-over from other donors' samples. The genes are TRBV4-1 and TRBJ1-1. Sequenced material: naive CXCR3+ CD8+ T cells from blood. Subset specified: CD45RO-CCR7+CD27+CD95- naive CD8+ T cells expressing CXCR3 (TNR3+). This CDR3 reads CASSQGRPEAFF.